The present entry profiles one T cell receptor beta chain with its context. This clonotype was observed a few times. No cognate antigen has been identified for it. Nothing much larger sits one base from this clone, and base qualities are not available. The library came from 5' RACE. Sequencing was carried out with a NextSeq 500. Unique molecular identifiers were attached to individual cDNA molecules in the TCR library protocol so that sequencing error and PCR bias could be corrected. Both TCR alpha and beta chains were sequenced, and tight co-correlation was observed between alpha and beta sequence abundances in each sample. The paper's processing steps were these. V gene, J gene and CDR3 annotation of TCR sequences was performed with Decombinator V4. TCRs were defined as expanded if a significant change between any two time points was detected under a Poisson model with p below 0.0001. TCR abundances were normalised to the total number of TCRs sequenced per sample and expressed as counts per million. MAIT TCRs were defined by TRAV1-2 paired with TRAJ12, TRAJ20 or TRAJ33, and iNKT TCRs by TRAV10 paired with TRAJ18. VDJdb, accessed on 1 November 2021, was searched for TCRs annotated for CMV, EBV and SARS-CoV-2, and TCRs annotated for more than one antigen were excluded. In-frame beta chains were kept once TCRdb had trimmed the public reads at Q25 with fastp and called clones with MiXCR. A single entry per CDR3 protein holds the most common genes and DNA from its merged rows. TCRdb's processing, not the authors' own work, is the source of the V and J calls. The sample includes 76,000 or so distinct CDR3 sequences, with around 10% observed a single time. 4.7% of the sample is held by the ten biggest clonotypes.

This sample is part of a study of early T cells in non-severe SARS-CoV-2 infection (TCRdb year 2021). In the study overall: Because TCR sequencing was done on bulk RNA from unsorted whole blood, the alpha and beta chains could not be paired. The paper as a whole reports these results and caveats: VDJdb matching was skewed toward anti-spike CD8 responses and likely underestimated virus-specific expansions, missing private and CD4 specificities.

The CDR3 numbers 13 residues from cysteine through phenylalanine. Only the CDR3 part of the read is kept: 39 bases, read in frame from the first base. CDR1 is given as SNHLY and CDR2 as FYNNEI, both from the germline V gene. V was cut back by 4 bases and J by 4 bases, leaving a gap of 10 bases between them. The study was a case-control design nested within a healthcare worker cohort in London, UK, with weekly nasopharyngeal swab PCR tests and blood sampling. Between 23 and 31 March 2020, the week of the UK lockdown, healthcare workers were enrolled and then followed up weekly for as long as 16 weeks.

The TCR sequence derives from an adult who was a healthcare worker with PCR-confirmed SARS-CoV-2 infection or an uninfected control (not recorded which). The rearranged segments are TRBV2 and TRBJ2-5; the D gene remains uncertain. Sequencing was performed on whole blood. CDR3 protein: CASSVRLAETQYF. The DNA sequence reads TGTGCCAGCAGTGTCCGGCTGGCAGAGACCCAGTACTTC.